The text below deals with one T cell receptor beta chain. The antigen remains unidentified. The sample belongs to a study of cytomegalovirus exposure and HLA in healthy donors. Overall study findings and caveats: An apparent linkage of common viral pathogens to several of the most significant clusters emerged in a later analysis. It was likely that a cluster of highly shared sequence variants was a sequencing artifact. Another analysis was done later, and it associated over 15,000 TCR beta sequences with HLA alleles at 0.05 false discovery rate.

PCR involved 60 Vbeta and 13 Jbeta primers. Libraries were prepared by immunoSEQ multiplex PCR; TCRdb keeps only in-frame clonotypes and omits some of them. The sample features tens of thousands of clones, with 2.3% in its top ten. The clonotype comes from a female donor in good health and CMV-seronegative. Sequencing was carried out using PBMCs.

CDR3 nucleotide sequence: TGTGCCAGCAGCTTAAGCGGGGGGACAGATACGCAGTATTTT. Translation: CASSLSGGTDTQYF. The chain carries TRBV7-8 and TRBJ2-3, with 9 bases identical to TRBD2. Germline-derived CDR1 and CDR2 are SGHVS and FQNEAQ. Losses at the gene ends were 2 bases for V and 3 bases for J; bases not matched to a gene: 0. CDR3 length: 14 residues.